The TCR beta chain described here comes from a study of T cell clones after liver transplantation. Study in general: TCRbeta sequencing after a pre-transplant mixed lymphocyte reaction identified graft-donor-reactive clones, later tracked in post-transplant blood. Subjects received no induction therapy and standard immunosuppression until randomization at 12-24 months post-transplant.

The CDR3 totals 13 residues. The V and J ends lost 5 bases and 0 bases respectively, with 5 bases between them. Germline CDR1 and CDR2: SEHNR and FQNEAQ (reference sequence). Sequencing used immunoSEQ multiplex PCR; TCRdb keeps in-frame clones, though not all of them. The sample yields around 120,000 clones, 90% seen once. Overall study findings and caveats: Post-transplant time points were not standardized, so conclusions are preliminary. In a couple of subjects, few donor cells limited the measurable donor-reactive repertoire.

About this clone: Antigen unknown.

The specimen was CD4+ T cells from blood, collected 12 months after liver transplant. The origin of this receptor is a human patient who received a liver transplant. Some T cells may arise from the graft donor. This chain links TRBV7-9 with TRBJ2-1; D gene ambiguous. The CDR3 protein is CASSQDSYNEQFF. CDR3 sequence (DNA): TGTGCCAGCAGCCAGGACTCCTACAATGAGCAGTTCTTC.